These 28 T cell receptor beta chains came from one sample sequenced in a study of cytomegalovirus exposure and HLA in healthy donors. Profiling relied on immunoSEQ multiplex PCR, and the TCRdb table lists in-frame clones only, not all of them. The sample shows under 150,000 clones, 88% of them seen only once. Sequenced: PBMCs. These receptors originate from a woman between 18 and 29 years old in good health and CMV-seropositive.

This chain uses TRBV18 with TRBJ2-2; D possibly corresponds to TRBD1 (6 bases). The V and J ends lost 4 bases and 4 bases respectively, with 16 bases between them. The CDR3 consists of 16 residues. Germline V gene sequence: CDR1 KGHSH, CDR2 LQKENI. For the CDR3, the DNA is TGTGCCAGCTCACGTCCCGGGACAACCCCCACCGGGGAGCTGTTTTTT. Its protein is CASSRPGTTPTGELFF.

DNA for the CDR3: TGTGCCAGCAGCTTAAACGGGCAGGGGCTCAACGAGCAGTACTTC. It encodes CASSLNGQGLNEQYF. V and J are TRBV7-9 and TRBJ2-7; perhaps TRBD1 as D (6 bases). Trimming shortened V by 2 bases and J by 5 bases, and 16 bases separated the two germline ends. Germline CDR1 reads SEHNR; CDR2 reads FQNEAQ (reference sequence). The CDR3 has 15 amino acids.

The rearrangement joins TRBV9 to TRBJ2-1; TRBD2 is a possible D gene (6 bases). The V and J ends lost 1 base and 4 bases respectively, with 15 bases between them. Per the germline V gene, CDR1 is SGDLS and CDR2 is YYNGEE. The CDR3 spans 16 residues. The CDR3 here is CASSVSDGRKYNEQFF. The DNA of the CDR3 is TGTGCCAGCAGCGTATCCGACGGGAGAAAATACAATGAGCAGTTCTTC.

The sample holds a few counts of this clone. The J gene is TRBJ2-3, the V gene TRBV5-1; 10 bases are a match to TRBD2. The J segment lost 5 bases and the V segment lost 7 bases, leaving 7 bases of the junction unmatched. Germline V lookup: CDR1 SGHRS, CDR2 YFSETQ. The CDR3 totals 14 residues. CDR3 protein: CASLSGGARDTQYF. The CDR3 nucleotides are TGCGCCAGCCTGAGCGGGGGGGCCAGAGATACGCAGTATTTT. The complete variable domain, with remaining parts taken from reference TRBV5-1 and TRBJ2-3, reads KAGVTQTPRYLIKTRGQQVTLSCSPISGHRSVSWYQQTPGQGLQFLFEYFSETQRNKGNFPGRFSGRQFSNSRSEMNVSTLELGDSALYLCASLSGGARDTQYFGPGTRLTVL.

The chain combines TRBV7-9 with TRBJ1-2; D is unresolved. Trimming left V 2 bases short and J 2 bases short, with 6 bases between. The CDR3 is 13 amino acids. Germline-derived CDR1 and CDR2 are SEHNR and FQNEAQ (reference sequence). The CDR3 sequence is CASSLSKNYGYTF. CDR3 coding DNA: TGTGCCAGCAGCTTAAGCAAGAACTATGGCTACACCTTC. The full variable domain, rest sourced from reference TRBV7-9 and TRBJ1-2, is DTGVSQNPRHKITKRGQNVTFRCDPISEHNRLYWYRQTLGQGPEFLTYFQNEAQLEKSRLLSDRFSAERPKGSFSTLEIQRTEQGDSAMYLCASSLSKNYGYTFGSGTRLTVV.

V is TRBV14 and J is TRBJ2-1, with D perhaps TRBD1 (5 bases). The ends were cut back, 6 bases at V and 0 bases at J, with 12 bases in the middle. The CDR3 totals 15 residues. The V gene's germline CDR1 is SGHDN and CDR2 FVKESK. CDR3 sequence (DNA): TGTGCCAGCAGTCACAGGTCAAGCTCCTACAATGAGCAGTTCTTC. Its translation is CASSHRSSSYNEQFF.

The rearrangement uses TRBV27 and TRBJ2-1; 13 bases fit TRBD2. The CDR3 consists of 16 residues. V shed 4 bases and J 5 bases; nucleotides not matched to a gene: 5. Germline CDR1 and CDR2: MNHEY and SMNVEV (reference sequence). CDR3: CASSSYTSGGDNEQFF. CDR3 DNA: TGTGCCAGCAGTTCCTATACTAGCGGGGGGGACAATGAGCAGTTCTTC.

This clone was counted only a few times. This chain's CDR3 is CASSIDRGSNQPQHF. CDR3 coding DNA: TGTGCCAGTAGTATAGACAGGGGAAGCAATCAGCCCCAGCATTTT. V gene TRBV19 combines with J gene TRBJ1-5; weak D call: TRBD1 (6 bases). V was trimmed by 0 bases and J by 1 base, leaving 7 bases between them. Germline loops: CDR1 LNHDA, CDR2 SQIVND (reference sequence). This CDR3 spans 15 amino acids.

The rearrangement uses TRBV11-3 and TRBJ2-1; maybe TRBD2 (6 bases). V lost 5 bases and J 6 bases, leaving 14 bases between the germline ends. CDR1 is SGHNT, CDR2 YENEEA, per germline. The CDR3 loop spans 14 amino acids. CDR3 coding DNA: TGTGCCAGCAGCCTACGGGACTCGAGCAATGAGCAGTTCTTC. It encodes CASSLRDSSNEQFF.

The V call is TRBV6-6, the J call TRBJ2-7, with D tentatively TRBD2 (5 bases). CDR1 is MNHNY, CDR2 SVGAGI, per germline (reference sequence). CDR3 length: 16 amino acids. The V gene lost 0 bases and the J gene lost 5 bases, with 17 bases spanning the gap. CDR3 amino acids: CASSYSAGVVIDEQYF. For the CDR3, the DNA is TGTGCCAGCAGTTACTCAGCCGGGGTTGTAATTGACGAGCAGTACTTC.

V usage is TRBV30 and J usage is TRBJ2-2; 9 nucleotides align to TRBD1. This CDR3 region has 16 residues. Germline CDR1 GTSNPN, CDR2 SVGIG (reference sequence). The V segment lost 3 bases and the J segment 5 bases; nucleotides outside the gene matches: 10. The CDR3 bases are TGTGCCTGGAGGGACAGGGGATTTTCGAGAACCGGGGAGCTGTTTTTT. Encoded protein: CAWRDRGFSRTGELFF.

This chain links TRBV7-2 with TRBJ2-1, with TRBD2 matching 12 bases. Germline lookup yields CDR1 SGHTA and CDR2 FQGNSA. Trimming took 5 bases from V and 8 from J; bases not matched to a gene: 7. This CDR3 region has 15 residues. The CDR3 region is CASSRGTSGYYEQFF. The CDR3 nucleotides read TGTGCCAGCAGCCGCGGGACTAGCGGGTACTATGAGCAGTTCTTC. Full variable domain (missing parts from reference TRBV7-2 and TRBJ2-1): GAGVSQSPSNKVTEKGKDVELRCDPISGHTALYWYRQSLGQGLEFLIYFQGNSAPDKSGLPSDRFSAERTGGSVSTLTIQRTQQEDSAVYLCASSRGTSGYYEQFFGPGTRLTVL.

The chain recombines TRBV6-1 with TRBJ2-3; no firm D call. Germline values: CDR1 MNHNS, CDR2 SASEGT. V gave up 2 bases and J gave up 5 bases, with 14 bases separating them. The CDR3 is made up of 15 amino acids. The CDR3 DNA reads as TGTGCCAGCAGTGAAAGTTGGAGCCGCGGAGATACGCAGTATTTT. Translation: CASSESWSRGDTQYF.

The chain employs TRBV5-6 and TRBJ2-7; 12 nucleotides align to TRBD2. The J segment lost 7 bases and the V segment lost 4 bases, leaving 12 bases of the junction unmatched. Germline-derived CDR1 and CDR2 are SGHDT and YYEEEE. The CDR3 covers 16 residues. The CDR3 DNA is TGTGCCAGCAGCCGGGACAGACTAGCGGGAGTGTCAGAGCAGTACTTC. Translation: CASSRDRLAGVSEQYF.

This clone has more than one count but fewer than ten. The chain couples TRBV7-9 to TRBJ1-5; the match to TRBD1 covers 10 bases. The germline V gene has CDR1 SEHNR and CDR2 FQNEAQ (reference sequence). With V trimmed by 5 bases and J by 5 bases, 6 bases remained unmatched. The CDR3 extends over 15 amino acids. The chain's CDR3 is CASSAGTGAYQPQHF. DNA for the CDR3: TGTGCCAGCAGCGCTGGGACAGGGGCCTATCAGCCCCAGCATTTT.

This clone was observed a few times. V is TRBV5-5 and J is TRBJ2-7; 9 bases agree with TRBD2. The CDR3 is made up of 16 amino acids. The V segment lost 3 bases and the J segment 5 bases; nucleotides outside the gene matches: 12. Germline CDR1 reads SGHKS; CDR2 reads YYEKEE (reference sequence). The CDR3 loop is CASSWTSELSTDEQYF. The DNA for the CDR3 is TGTGCCAGCAGCTGGACTAGCGAGCTTTCGACGGACGAGCAGTACTTC.

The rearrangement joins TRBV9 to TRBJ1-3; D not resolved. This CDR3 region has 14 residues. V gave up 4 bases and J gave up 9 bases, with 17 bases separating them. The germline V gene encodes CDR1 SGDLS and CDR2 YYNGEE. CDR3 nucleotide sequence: TGTGCCAGCAGCACCGCAAGACGTGAGGGCACCATATATTTT. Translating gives CASSTARREGTIYF. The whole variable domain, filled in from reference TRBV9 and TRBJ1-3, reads DSGVTQTPKHLITATGQRVTLRCSPRSGDLSVYWYQQSLDQGLQFLIQYYNGEERAKGNILERFSAQQFPDLHSELNLSSLELGDSALYFCASSTARREGTIYFGEGSWLTVV.

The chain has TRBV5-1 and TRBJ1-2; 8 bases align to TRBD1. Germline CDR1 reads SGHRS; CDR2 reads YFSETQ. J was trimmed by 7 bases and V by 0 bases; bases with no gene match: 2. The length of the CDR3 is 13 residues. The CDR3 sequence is CASSLAGGGGYTF. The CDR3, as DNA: TGCGCCAGCAGCTTGGCAGGGGGCGGTGGCTACACCTTC.

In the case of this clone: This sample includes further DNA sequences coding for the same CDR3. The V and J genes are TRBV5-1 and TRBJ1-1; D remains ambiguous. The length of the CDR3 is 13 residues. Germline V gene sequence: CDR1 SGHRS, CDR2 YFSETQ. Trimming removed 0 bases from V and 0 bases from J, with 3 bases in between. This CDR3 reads CASSLVVNTEAFF. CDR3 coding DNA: TGCGCCAGCAGCTTGGTCGTGAACACTGAAGCTTTCTTT. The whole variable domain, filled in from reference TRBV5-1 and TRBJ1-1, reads KAGVTQTPRYLIKTRGQQVTLSCSPISGHRSVSWYQQTPGQGLQFLFEYFSETQRNKGNFPGRFSGRQFSNSRSEMNVSTLELGDSALYLCASSLVVNTEAFFGQGTRLTVV.

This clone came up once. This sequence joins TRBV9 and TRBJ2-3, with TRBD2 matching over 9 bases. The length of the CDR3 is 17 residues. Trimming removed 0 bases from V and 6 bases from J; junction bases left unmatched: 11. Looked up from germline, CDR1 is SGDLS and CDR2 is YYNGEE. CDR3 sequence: CASSVVERGVLGDTQYF. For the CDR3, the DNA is TGTGCCAGCAGCGTAGTGGAGCGGGGGGTCCTAGGGGATACGCAGTATTTT.

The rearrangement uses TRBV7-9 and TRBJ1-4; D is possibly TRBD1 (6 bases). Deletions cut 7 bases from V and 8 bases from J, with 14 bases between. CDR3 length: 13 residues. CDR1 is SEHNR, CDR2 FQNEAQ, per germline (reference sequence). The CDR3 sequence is CASTFHRVEKLFF. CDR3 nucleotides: TGTGCCAGCACCTTCCACAGGGTGGAAAAACTGTTTTTT.

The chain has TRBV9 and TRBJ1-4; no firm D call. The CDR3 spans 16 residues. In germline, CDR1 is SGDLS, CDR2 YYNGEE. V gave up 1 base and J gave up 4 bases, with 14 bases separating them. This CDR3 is CASSVSPRLNNEKLFF. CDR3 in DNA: TGTGCCAGCAGCGTATCCCCCCGGTTGAATAATGAAAAACTGTTTTTT.

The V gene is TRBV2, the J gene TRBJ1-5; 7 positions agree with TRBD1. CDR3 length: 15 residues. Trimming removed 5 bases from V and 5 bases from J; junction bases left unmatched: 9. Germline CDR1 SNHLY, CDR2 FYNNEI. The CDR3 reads CASSPSTGSDQPQHF. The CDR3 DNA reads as TGTGCCAGCAGTCCATCGACAGGGAGTGATCAGCCCCAGCATTTT. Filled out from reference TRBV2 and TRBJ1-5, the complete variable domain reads EPEVTQTPSHQVTQMGQEVILRCVPISNHLYFYWYRQILGQKVEFLVSFYNNEISEKSEIFDDQFSVERPDGSNFTLKIRSTKLEDSAMYFCASSPSTGSDQPQHFGDGTRLSIL.

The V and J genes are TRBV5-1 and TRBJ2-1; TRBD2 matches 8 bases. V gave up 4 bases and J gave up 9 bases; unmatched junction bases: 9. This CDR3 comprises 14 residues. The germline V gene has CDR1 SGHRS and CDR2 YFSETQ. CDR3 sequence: CASSEPMAGGEQFF. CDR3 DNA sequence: TGCGCCAGCAGCGAGCCTATGGCGGGAGGTGAGCAGTTCTTC.

CDR3 sequence: CASSLESPAGSGNTIYF. For the CDR3, the DNA is TGTGCCAGCAGCTTAGAATCGCCGGCGGGCTCTGGAAACACCATATATTTT. V gene TRBV11-3 combines with J gene TRBJ1-3; D is ambiguous. The CDR3 consists of 17 residues. In germline, CDR1 is SGHNT, CDR2 YENEEA. Trimming took 0 bases from V and 0 from J, leaving 12 bases between them.

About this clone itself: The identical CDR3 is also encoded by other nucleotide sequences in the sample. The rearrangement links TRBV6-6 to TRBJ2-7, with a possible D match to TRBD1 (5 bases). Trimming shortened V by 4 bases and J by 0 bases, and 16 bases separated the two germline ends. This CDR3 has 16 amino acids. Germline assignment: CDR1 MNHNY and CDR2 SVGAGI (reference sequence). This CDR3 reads CASSSPTSGNSYEQYF. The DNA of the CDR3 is TGTGCCAGCAGTTCCCCGACGTCAGGGAACTCCTACGAGCAGTACTTC.

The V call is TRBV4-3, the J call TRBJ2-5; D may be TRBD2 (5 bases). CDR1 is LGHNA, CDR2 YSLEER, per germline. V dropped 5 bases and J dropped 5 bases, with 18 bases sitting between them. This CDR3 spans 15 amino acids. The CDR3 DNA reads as TGCGCCAGCAGCAAGAGCGGCACATCGGGGGAGACCCAGTACTTC. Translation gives CASSKSGTSGETQYF.

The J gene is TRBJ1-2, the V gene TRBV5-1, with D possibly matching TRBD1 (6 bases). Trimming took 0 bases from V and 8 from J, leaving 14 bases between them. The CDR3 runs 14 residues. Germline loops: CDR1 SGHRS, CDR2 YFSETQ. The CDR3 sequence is CASSLAGEAGGYTF. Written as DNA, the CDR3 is TGCGCCAGCAGCTTGGCAGGGGAAGCTGGCGGCTACACCTTC.